These T cell receptor beta chains were read from a single sample in a study of identical twins. Each CDR3 protein gets one entry after TCRdb re-called the 5' RACE reads with MiXCR. Here the sample spans some 1,700,000 distinct CDR3 sequences, about 31% being singletons. The sequenced sample was cord blood. The receptors shown here come from a newborn girl in good health. Both conserved end residues are part of each CDR3. The D gene is left open where the match is weak. The size of a clone is reported for some rows only, either as once, few or many, or as a class for expanded clones.

TRBJ1-4,few,NA,TRBV6-6,CASRSLRGSEEKLFF,TGTGCCAGCAGATCCCTGAGGGGGTCGGAAGAAAAACTGTTTTTT
TRBJ2-1,many,NA,TRBV15,CATSSGSWENEQFF,TGTGCCACCAGCAGCGGTTCTTGGGAGAATGAGCAGTTCTTC
TRBJ1-5,few,NA,TRBV28,CASTEGYQPQHF,TGTGCCAGCACGGAAGGGTATCAGCCCCAGCATTTT
TRBJ2-7,few,TRBD2,TRBV20-1,CSASGGLADFYEQYF,TGCAGTGCTAGCGGGGGACTAGCGGACTTTTACGAGCAGTACTTC
TRBJ1-1,once,NA,TRBV7-6,CASSPRPGQGLNTEAFF,TGTGCCAGCAGCCCAAGACCGGGGCAGGGGCTTAACACTGAAGCTTTCTTT
TRBJ2-1,few,TRBD2,TRBV5-1,CASRLTSGVDNEQFF,TGCGCCAGCAGATTGACTAGCGGGGTAGACAATGAGCAGTTCTTC
TRBJ2-3,NA,NA,TRBV7-9,CASSLGEPDTQYF,TGTGCCAGCAGCTTAGGGGAGCCAGATACGCAGTATTTT
TRBJ2-3,NA,TRBD2,TRBV9,CASSLRPAGGPRDTQYF,TGTGCCAGCAGCCTCCGGCCAGCGGGGGGGCCTAGAGATACGCAGTATTTT
TRBJ1-6,NA,TRBD1,TRBV11-3,CASSVRQGRSPLHF,TGTGCCAGCAGCGTCCGACAGGGGAGGTCACCCCTCCACTTT
TRBJ1-3,NA,NA,TRBV10-3,CAISESGRHSGNTIYF,TGTGCCATCAGTGAGTCCGGGCGGCATTCTGGAAACACCATATATTTT
TRBJ2-4,NA,NA,TRBV19,CASSISAGAAKNIQYF,TGTGCCAGTAGTATTTCGGCAGGGGCAGCCAAAAACATTCAGTACTTC
TRBJ1-2,NA,NA,TRBV2,CAGSGTNANYGYTF,TGTGCCGGCAGTGGGACAAACGCTAACTATGGCTACACCTTC
TRBJ2-5,NA,NA,TRBV30,CAWSVTRGNKQYF,TGTGCCTGGAGTGTAACCCGAGGCAATAAGCAGTACTTC
TRBJ2-5,NA,NA,TRBV27,CASRGTRHGETQYF,TGTGCCAGCCGCGGGACTCGCCACGGGGAGACCCAGTACTTC
TRBJ2-3,few,NA,TRBV20-1,CSALLLARGPDTQYF,TGCAGTGCGCTGTTACTAGCCCGGGGGCCAGATACGCAGTATTTT
TRBJ2-5,NA,TRBD1,TRBV11-2,CASRTGTGANEQYF,TGTGCCAGCAGGACCGGGACAGGGGCAAATGAGCAGTACTTC
TRBJ1-1,NA,NA,TRBV6-6,CASSYRHPGPQNTEAFF,TGTGCCAGCAGTTACCGACATCCGGGACCCCAGAACACTGAAGCTTTCTTT
TRBJ2-7,NA,NA,TRBV28,CASSLSRPSWGYEQYF,TGTGCCAGCAGTTTAAGTCGACCTAGCTGGGGCTACGAGCAGTACTTC
TRBJ1-5,NA,NA,TRBV6-1,CASSEGNRSNQPQHF,TGTGCCAGCAGTGAAGGAAACAGGAGCAATCAGCCCCAGCATTTT
TRBJ1-2,few,NA,TRBV10-3,CAIGGYTF,TGTGCCATCGGCGGCTACACCTTC
TRBJ2-1,few,TRBD1,TRBV10-3,CAIRNRDSSYNEQFF,TGTGCCATCAGAAACCGGGACAGCTCCTACAATGAGCAGTTCTTC
TRBJ2-5,many,TRBD2,TRBV4-2,CASSLPGTRKTQYF,TGTGCCAGCAGCCTCCCCGGGACTAGGAAGACCCAGTACTTC
TRBJ2-1,many,TRBD1,TRBV11-2,CASSSGQGNNEQFF,TGTGCCAGCAGTTCAGGACAGGGCAACAATGAGCAGTTCTTC
TRBJ1-1,NA,TRBD1,TRBV10-3,CAISERRDRGRTEAFF,TGTGCCATCAGTGAGCGGCGGGACAGGGGGCGTACTGAAGCTTTCTTT
TRBJ2-3,few,NA,TRBV4-2,CASSQEHSTDTQYF,TGTGCCAGCAGCCAAGAGCACAGCACAGATACGCAGTATTTT
TRBJ2-5,NA,NA,TRBV20-1,CSANLGGEETQYF,TGCAGTGCCAACCTAGGGGGAGAAGAGACCCAGTACTTC
TRBJ2-1,few,TRBD2,TRBV20-1,CSARRGLAGEYEQFF,TGCAGTGCTAGAAGGGGACTAGCGGGGGAATATGAGCAGTTCTTC
TRBJ2-2,few,NA,TRBV12-3/TRBV12-4,CASSFVRNTGELFF,TGTGCCAGCAGTTTCGTCCGCAACACCGGGGAGCTGTTTTTT
TRBJ2-3,NA,NA,TRBV27,CASSPMGTAITDTQYF,TGTGCCAGCAGCCCTATGGGCACAGCTATCACAGATACGCAGTATTTT
TRBJ1-2,few,TRBD1,TRBV29-1,CSGKDRANGYTF,TGCAGCGGAAAGGACAGGGCGAATGGCTACACCTTC
TRBJ2-5,NA,TRBD1,TRBV20-1,CSRTGAEETQYF,TGCAGCAGGACAGGGGCCGAAGAGACCCAGTACTTC
TRBJ2-1,NA,NA,TRBV20-1,CSARSERSYNEQFF,TGCAGTGCTAGATCCGAAAGGAGCTACAATGAGCAGTTCTTC
TRBJ2-7,NA,NA,TRBV25-1,CASSELKGALCEQYF,TGTGCCAGCAGTGAATTGAAGGGCGCCCTTTGCGAGCAGTACTTC
TRBJ2-3,NA,TRBD2,TRBV7-2,CASSLVAGDADTQYF,TGTGCCAGCAGCTTAGTAGCGGGGGACGCAGATACGCAGTATTTT
TRBJ1-2,NA,NA,TRBV4-1,CASSQVVRGRGGYTF,TGCGCCAGCAGCCAAGTGGTGCGGGGAAGGGGAGGCTACACCTTC
TRBJ2-5,many,NA,TRBV5-1,CASSFGPWYQETQYF,TGCGCCAGCAGCTTTGGACCATGGTACCAAGAGACCCAGTACTTC
TRBJ2-3,few,NA,TRBV7-9,CSSSLRGKGGETDTQYF,TGTTCCAGCAGCTTACGCGGGAAGGGTGGTGAAACAGATACGCAGTATTTT
TRBJ2-7,many,NA,TRBV6-5,CASSYSSEQYF,TGTGCCAGCAGTTACTCGTCCGAGCAGTACTTC
TRBJ2-5,NA,NA,TRBV14,CASSQDLPWWEETQYF,TGTGCCAGCAGCCAAGATCTACCCTGGTGGGAGGAGACCCAGTACTTC
TRBJ2-4,NA,NA,TRBV14,CASSPGTNIQYF,TGTGCCAGCAGTCCCGGGACAAACATTCAGTACTTC
TRBJ2-1,NA,TRBD2,TRBV7-2,CASTLTSFHEQFF,TGTGCCAGCACCCTGACTAGCTTTCACGAGCAGTTCTTC
TRBJ1-2,NA,NA,TRBV5-1,CATAVGGGRFNYGYTF,TGCGCCACCGCCGTCGGCGGGGGGCGTTTTAACTATGGCTACACCTTC
TRBJ2-1,NA,TRBD2,TRBV9,CASSVAPSYAGGHNEQFF,TGTGCCAGCAGCGTAGCCCCCAGTTATGCGGGGGGTCACAATGAGCAGTTCTTC
TRBJ1-6,few,NA,TRBV20-1,CSARIYREDSPLHF,TGCAGTGCTAGAATATACAGGGAAGACTCACCCCTCCACTTT
TRBJ1-4,NA,TRBD1,TRBV13,CASSWGQGGIEKLFF,TGTGCCAGCAGCTGGGGACAGGGGGGCATTGAAAAACTGTTTTTT
TRBJ1-1,NA,NA,TRBV20-1,CSAGRGVDTEAFF,TGCAGTGCTGGGCGGGGGGTGGACACTGAAGCTTTCTTT
TRBJ2-7,many,NA,TRBV4-2,CASSQDRIGEQYF,TGTGCCAGCAGCCAAGATCGCATAGGCGAGCAGTACTTC
TRBJ2-5,NA,NA,TRBV5-1,CASSLGSLADQETQYF,TGCGCCAGCAGCTTGGGTTCTTTAGCGGACCAAGAGACCCAGTACTTC
TRBJ2-5,NA,TRBD2,TRBV20-1,CSAPAGGKETQYF,TGCAGTGCTCCCGCGGGGGGCAAGGAGACCCAGTACTTC
TRBJ2-7,NA,TRBD2,TRBV12-3/TRBV12-4,CASSFRASGRGYEQYF,TGTGCCAGCAGTTTCAGGGCTAGCGGGAGAGGTTACGAGCAGTACTTC
TRBJ1-2,many,NA,TRBV25-1,CASSESRRNYGYTF,TGTGCCAGCAGTGAATCAAGGAGGAACTATGGCTACACCTTC
TRBJ2-3,NA,NA,TRBV3-1,CASSFRSGADTQYF,TGTGCCAGCAGCTTCAGATCTGGCGCAGATACGCAGTATTTT
TRBJ2-5,NA,NA,TRBV27,CASSFADPYNEQYF,TGTGCCAGCAGTTTTGCTGACCCCTACAATGAGCAGTACTTC
TRBJ2-1,few,TRBD1,TRBV5-1,CASSPRGQGDNEQFF,TGCGCCAGCAGCCCCCGTGGACAGGGGGACAATGAGCAGTTCTTC
TRBJ2-3,NA,TRBD2,TRBV2,CASSEVARGGVDTQYF,TGTGCCAGCAGTGAAGTAGCGCGGGGGGGCGTAGATACGCAGTATTTT